The 28 T cell receptor beta chains reported below all come from one sample, sequenced in a study of response to subunit inactivated influenza vaccine. Each CDR3 protein gets one entry after TCRdb re-called the RT-PCR reads with MiXCR. The repertoire has 650,000 or so distinct CDR3 sequences, roughly 15% of them found once; the top ten carry 6.5% to 8%. Sequencing used PBMCs from blood, obtained approximately 15 days before vaccination. These receptors were obtained from a man aged 50-59 years who received an inactivated influenza vaccine.

J is TRBJ2-2 and V is TRBV7-2; 8 bases are shared with TRBD2. This CDR3 is built from 17 residues. V gave up 5 bases and J gave up 2 bases; unmatched junction bases: 10. Germline CDR1 is SGHTA and CDR2 is FQGNSA. The chain's CDR3 is CASSPLVTSGNTGELFF. The DNA for the CDR3 is TGTGCCAGCAGCCCCCTTGTTACTAGCGGTAACACCGGGGAGCTGTTTTTT.

This clonotype has a count of ten or more. The chain links TRBV5-5 to TRBJ1-5; 7 bases map to TRBD1. This CDR3 has 14 amino acids. CDR1 and CDR2 from the germline V gene are SGHKS and YYEKEE (reference sequence). Losses at the gene ends were 3 bases for V and 9 bases for J; bases not matched to a gene: 9. The CDR3, as DNA: TGTGCCAGCAGCTCGGGGACAGCCGGGTTGCCCCAGCATTTT. Translated, it gives CASSSGTAGLPQHF.

The chain carries TRBV5-1 and TRBJ1-4; possible D gene TRBD1, 6 bases. This CDR3 has 14 amino acids. Per germline, CDR1 SGHRS and CDR2 YFSETQ. Between the trimmed V and J ends, which lost 0 bases and 5 bases, there was a span of 8 bases. The CDR3: CASSLGTENEKLFF. The CDR3 DNA is TGCGCCAGCAGCTTGGGGACAGAGAATGAAAAACTGTTTTTT. The variable domain in full, completed from reference TRBV5-1 and TRBJ1-4, reads KAGVTQTPRYLIKTRGQQVTLSCSPISGHRSVSWYQQTPGQGLQFLFEYFSETQRNKGNFPGRFSGRQFSNSRSEMNVSTLELGDSALYLCASSLGTENEKLFFGSGTQLSVL.

This clonotype has a count of ten or more. The chain has TRBV12-3 or TRBV12-4 and TRBJ2-2; D is perhaps TRBD2 (6 bases). The CDR3 contains 14 residues. The V and J ends lost 8 bases and 0 bases respectively, with 10 bases between them. CDR3 DNA: TGTGCCAGCCGTAGCGGAACGAACACCGGGGAGCTGTTTTTT. Its translation: CASRSGTNTGELFF.

CDR3 amino acids: CASSVGAQGSGELFF. As DNA, the CDR3 is TGTGCCAGCAGCGTAGGGGCACAGGGGAGCGGGGAGCTGTTTTTT. This chain connects TRBV9 to TRBJ2-2; 7 bases align to TRBD1. V was pared by 0 bases and J by 7 bases, with 6 bases of the junction left unmatched. Germline CDR1 is SGDLS and CDR2 is YYNGEE. The CDR3 is 15 amino acids.

In its sample, this clonotype was seen many times. The genes are TRBV7-9 and TRBJ1-3; D not resolved. This CDR3 is 12 amino acids long. The germline V gene has CDR1 SEHNR and CDR2 FQNEAQ (reference sequence). The germline V and J ends were trimmed by 1 base and 3 bases, with 1 base remaining between them. The CDR3 loop is CASSLVGNTIYF. The CDR3 DNA reads TGTGCCAGCAGCTTAGTTGGAAACACCATATATTTT.

The chain carries TRBV7-6 and TRBJ2-7; 7 positions agree with TRBD1. Germline trimming cut 3 bases from V and 2 bases from J; bases unmatched to any gene: 10. CDR3 length equals 16 residues. Germline CDR1 is SGHVS and CDR2 is FNYEAQ. The CDR3 loop is CASSFYGTATPYEQYF. CDR3 DNA sequence: TGTGCCAGCAGCTTTTACGGGACAGCAACCCCCTACGAGCAGTACTTC.

This clonotype was counted a few times. The chain uses TRBV20-1 and TRBJ2-3; D unresolved. Germline assignment: CDR1 DFQATT and CDR2 SNEGSKA (reference sequence). V lost 8 bases to trimming and J lost 10 bases, with 13 bases between them. The CDR3 is made up of 10 amino acids. The CDR3: CSPGPLAQYF. In DNA, the CDR3 is TGCAGTCCTGGACCTCTAGCGCAGTATTTT.

The chain combines TRBV20-1 with TRBJ2-2; TRBD1 matches 7 bases. V gave up 5 bases and J gave up 2 bases; unmatched junction bases: 5. This CDR3 spans 14 amino acids. CDR1 DFQATT and CDR2 SNEGSKA come from the germline V gene (reference sequence). The CDR3 here is CSAFYRGNTGELFF. The CDR3, as DNA: TGCAGTGCTTTCTACAGGGGCAACACCGGGGAGCTGTTTTTT.

This clonotype has more than one count but fewer than ten. The chain joins TRBV5-5 to TRBJ1-3; tentatively, D is TRBD1 (6 bases). V lost 4 bases and J lost 4, with 15 bases in between. Germline V gene lookup returns CDR1 SGHKS and CDR2 YYEKEE (reference sequence). The CDR3 spans 15 residues. The CDR3, as DNA: TGTGCCAGCAGCCTTGGGGGCATCGCAGGAAACACCATATATTTT. Translated: CASSLGGIAGNTIYF.

This clonotype was recorded at least ten times. J is TRBJ2-7 and V is TRBV29-1, with TRBD1 matching over 7 bases. Per the germline V gene, CDR1 is SQVTM and CDR2 is ANQGSEA. The V segment lost 6 bases and the J segment 0 bases; nucleotides outside the gene matches: 5. The CDR3 spans 13 residues. CDR3 DNA: TGCAGCGTGGGGACAGCAGTCTCCTACGAGCAGTACTTC. This encodes CSVGTAVSYEQYF.

In its sample, this clonotype was seen a few times. V gene TRBV10-3 combines with J gene TRBJ2-4, with 7 bases matching TRBD1. Unmatched junction bases numbered 8, after V lost 5 bases and J lost 7 bases. The CDR3 length is 14 residues. Germline V gene data show CDR1 as ENHRY and CDR2 as SYGVKD. The CDR3 DNA sequence: TGTGCCATCAGTCCAACGACAGGGATCAACATTCAGTACTTC. It yields the protein CAISPTTGINIQYF.

This chain joins TRBV7-2 and TRBJ2-7; TRBD1 aligns across 11 bases. Germline lookup yields CDR1 SGHTA and CDR2 FQGNSA. J was trimmed by 4 bases and V by 3 bases; bases with no gene match: 5. This CDR3 contains 15 residues. Here the CDR3 DNA reads TGTGCCAGCAGCTTCTGGACAGGGGGCTTTTACGAGCAGTACTTC. Its protein product is CASSFWTGGFYEQYF.

This clonotype was seen a few times. The chain joins TRBV15 to TRBJ2-2; D uncertain. This CDR3 is built from 15 residues. V gave up 2 bases and J gave up 6 bases, with 13 bases separating them. The V gene's germline CDR1 is LNHNV and CDR2 YYDKDF (reference sequence). CDR3 in amino acids: CATSRYGKTAGELFF. DNA for the CDR3: TGTGCCACCAGCAGATACGGAAAAACCGCCGGGGAGCTGTTTTTT. The full variable domain, rest sourced from reference TRBV15 and TRBJ2-2, is DAMVIQNPRYQVTQFGKPVTLSCSQTLNHNVMYWYQQKSSQAPKLLFHYYDKDFNNEADTPDNFQSRRPNTSFCFLDIRSPGLGDTAMYLCATSRYGKTAGELFFGEGSRLTVL.

The chain carries TRBV29-1 and TRBJ1-4, with a weak D call TRBD1 (6 bases). Trimming took 5 bases from V and 4 from J, leaving 11 bases between them. The germline gives CDR1 SQVTM, CDR2 ANQGSEA. The CDR3 runs 13 residues. The CDR3 DNA reads as TGCAGCGTTCGTTGGGGGCATAATGAAAAACTGTTTTTT. Residues: CSVRWGHNEKLFF. The whole variable domain, filled in from reference TRBV29-1 and TRBJ1-4, reads SAVISQKPSRDICQRGTSLTIQCQVDSQVTMMFWYRQQPGQSLTLIATANQGSEATYESGFVIDKFPISRPNLTFSTLTVSNMSPEDSSIYLCSVRWGHNEKLFFGSGTQLSVL.

This clonotype has a count of ten or more. V usage is TRBV27 and J usage is TRBJ2-1, with D perhaps assigned TRBD1 or TRBD2 (5 bases each). CDR1 and CDR2 from the germline V gene are MNHEY and SMNVEV (reference sequence). The CDR3 runs 14 residues. Trimming took 6 bases from V and 7 from J, leaving 16 bases between them. This CDR3 reads CASSDRGPRNEQFF. In DNA, the CDR3 is TGTGCCAGCAGCGACCGGGGACCTAGGAATGAGCAGTTCTTC.

The chain recombines TRBV5-1 with TRBJ2-7, with D maybe TRBD1 (5 bases). Germline CDR1 is SGHRS and CDR2 is YFSETQ. V lost 5 bases and J 5 bases, leaving 14 bases between the germline ends. The CDR3 spans 13 residues. In nucleotides, the CDR3 is TGCGCCAGCAGTTTTATCAGGGCTAACGAGCAGTACTTC. It codes for CASSFIRANEQYF. Based on the CDR3 plus reference TRBV5-1 and TRBJ2-7, the full variable domain is KAGVTQTPRYLIKTRGQQVTLSCSPISGHRSVSWYQQTPGQGLQFLFEYFSETQRNKGNFPGRFSGRQFSNSRSEMNVSTLELGDSALYLCASSFIRANEQYFGPGTRLTVT.

The rearrangement uses TRBV15 and TRBJ2-1, with D possibly TRBD1 on 7 matching bases. Germline-derived CDR1 and CDR2 are LNHNV and YYDKDF (reference sequence). Trimming removed 1 base from V and 4 bases from J, with 14 bases in between. The CDR3 runs to 16 residues. CDR3 DNA sequence: TGTGCCACCAGCAGAGGTCAGGGGGGAATTTACAATGAGCAGTTCTTC. It yields the protein CATSRGQGGIYNEQFF.

Regarding this clonotype: Possible read error: a much larger clone is one base away. This rearrangement joins TRBV20-1 to TRBJ2-5, with D unclear. The CDR3 totals 10 residues. V lost 4 bases, J lost 5 bases, and 5 bases lay in between. Per the germline V gene, CDR1 is DFQATT and CDR2 is SNEGSKA (reference sequence). CDR3 sequence: CSATRETQYF. As DNA, the CDR3 is TGCAGTGCTACCAGGGAGACCCAGTACTTC.

The genes are TRBV20-1 and TRBJ1-2; no clear D. Germline V gives CDR1 DFQATT, CDR2 SNEGSKA (reference sequence). The CDR3 loop spans 10 amino acids. Trimming shortened V by 5 bases and J by 4 bases, and 5 bases separated the two germline ends. This CDR3 is CSAASYGYTF. The CDR3 coding sequence is TGCAGTGCTGCCTCCTATGGCTACACCTTC.

V usage is TRBV20-1 and J usage is TRBJ2-3; D ambiguous. CDR1 and CDR2 from the germline V gene are DFQATT and SNEGSKA (reference sequence). With 5 bases removed from V and 4 bases from J, the gap between germline ends came to 10 bases. This CDR3 has 12 residues. The CDR3 sequence is CSAYRVADTQYF. The CDR3 DNA sequence: TGCAGTGCTTATCGGGTCGCAGATACGCAGTATTTT.

The chain links TRBV2 to TRBJ2-1; TRBD1 agrees at 8 bases. V shed 7 bases, J shed 5 bases, and the junction held 10 bases outside the gene matches. From germline, CDR1 is SNHLY and CDR2 FYNNEI. The CDR3 has 15 residues. The CDR3 loop reads CASTSTGTGNNEQFF. The CDR3 nucleotides are TGTGCCAGCACCTCGACCGGGACAGGTAACAATGAGCAGTTCTTC.

Ten or more counts support this clonotype. V gene TRBV6-4 combines with J gene TRBJ1-1, with 8 bases fitting TRBD1. CDR3 length: 14 residues. V gave up 7 bases and J gave up 1 base; unmatched junction bases: 5. CDR1 is MRHNA and CDR2 is SNTAGT in the germline V gene. The CDR3 DNA sequence: TGTGCCAGCACCAGCGGACAGGGGAACACTGAAGCTTTCTTT. Its translation is CASTSGQGNTEAFF.

The chain recombines TRBV4-1 with TRBJ2-2; TRBD2 aligns across 7 bases. J was trimmed by 0 bases and V by 0 bases; bases with no gene match: 16. This CDR3 spans 21 amino acids. Germline V gene lookup returns CDR1 MGHRA and CDR2 YSYEKL. As DNA, the CDR3 is TGCGCCAGCAGCCAAGAGATCTTTTCTAGCGGATACGCCGCGAACACCGGGGAGCTGTTTTTT. This gives the protein CASSQEIFSSGYAANTGELFF.

The chain employs TRBV7-9 and TRBJ1-2; 7 nucleotides align to TRBD1. The junction had 4 bases not matched to a gene; V was cut back by 5 bases and J by 7 bases. CDR1 and CDR2 (germline): SEHNR, FQNEAQ (reference sequence). The CDR3 sequence is 12 residues long. CDR3 loop: CASSVDRVGYTF. DNA for the CDR3: TGTGCCAGCAGCGTCGACAGGGTTGGCTACACCTTC.

This clonotype was seen at least ten times. The J gene is TRBJ2-3, the V gene TRBV20-1; 10 positions match TRBD2. CDR3 length: 16 residues. Germline V gene sequence: CDR1 DFQATT, CDR2 SNEGSKA (reference sequence). V lost 3 bases and J lost 4; bases outside the gene matches: 10. The CDR3 reads CSASLLAGAAADTQYF. CDR3 DNA sequence: TGCAGTGCTAGCCTTCTAGCGGGAGCTGCCGCAGATACGCAGTATTTT.

This clonotype has just a few counts. This sequence joins TRBV10-3 and TRBJ1-1, with 7 bases lining up with TRBD1. V dropped 6 bases and J dropped 6; count of bases not matched to a gene: 10. Per the germline V gene, CDR1 is ENHRY and CDR2 is SYGVKD. The CDR3 is made up of 14 amino acids. The CDR3 loop is CAISDSRQGPEAFF. The CDR3 coding sequence is TGTGCCATCAGCGATTCGAGACAGGGTCCTGAAGCTTTCTTT.

This clonotype was seen more than once but under ten times. V and J are TRBV20-1 and TRBJ1-6; D possibly corresponds to TRBD1 (5 bases). There are 15 residues in the CDR3. Trimming shortened V by 1 base and J by 6 bases, and 13 bases separated the two germline ends. The germline CDR1 and CDR2 sequences are DFQATT and SNEGSKA (reference sequence). DNA for the CDR3: TGCAGTGCTAGAGTCAGGGCAGGGCCTAATTCACCCCTCCACTTT. Translation: CSARVRAGPNSPLHF.